The clone carrying this T cell receptor beta chain appeared a single time. Its antigen is not known. This entry is derived from a study of shared clonotypes between healthy human individuals. Study observations and caveats: Sampling used blood alone; tissue repertoires probably differ.

Germline V CDR1 and CDR2: SGHNT, YENEEA. With V trimmed by 5 bases and J by 6 bases, 9 bases remained unmatched. The CDR3 contains 16 residues. Across several immunoSEQ plates, the genomic DNA of each subset was split evenly. The quantity of DNA used in unsorted PBMC replicate PCRs was 250 to 350 ng, corresponding to 30,000 or so T cell genomes. Using immunoSEQ multiplex PCR, the repertoire was profiled, and TCRdb retains in-frame clones only, with some absent. The sample shows around 440,000 clones, 70% to 80% of them seen only once. The J gene is TRBJ2-2, the V gene TRBV11-3; 10 positions agree with TRBD1. The sequenced material came from PBMCs. The sequence was obtained from a woman aged 40-49 years in good health. Some clones in this sample may be carry-over from other donors' samples. CDR3 loop: CASSLGDRGVAGELFF. The CDR3 DNA is TGTGCCAGCAGCCTGGGGGACAGGGGAGTCGCCGGGGAGCTGTTTTTT.